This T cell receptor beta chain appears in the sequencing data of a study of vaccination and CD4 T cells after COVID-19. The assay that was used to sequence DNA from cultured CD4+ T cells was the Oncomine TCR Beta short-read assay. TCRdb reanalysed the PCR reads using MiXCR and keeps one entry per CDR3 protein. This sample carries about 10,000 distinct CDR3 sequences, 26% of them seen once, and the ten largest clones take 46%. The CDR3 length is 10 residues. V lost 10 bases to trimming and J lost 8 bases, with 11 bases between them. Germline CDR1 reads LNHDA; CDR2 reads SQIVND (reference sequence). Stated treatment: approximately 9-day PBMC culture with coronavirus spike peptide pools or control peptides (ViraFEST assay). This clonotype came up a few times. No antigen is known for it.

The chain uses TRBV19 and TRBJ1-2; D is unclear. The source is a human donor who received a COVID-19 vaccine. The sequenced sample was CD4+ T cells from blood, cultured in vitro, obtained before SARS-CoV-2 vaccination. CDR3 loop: CAKLVGGYTF. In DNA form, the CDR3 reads TGTGCCAAGTTGGTCGGAGGCTACACCTTC.